Described below is a single T cell receptor beta chain sequence and its context. Its antigen is undetermined. The sample is drawn from a study of cytomegalovirus exposure and HLA in healthy donors. Study overall: Prior work identified around 120 million unique TCR beta sequences in 150 million to 200 million T cells. General study results and limits: TCR beta chain V- and J-gene trimming was linked, in a later analysis, to a missense variant in DCLRE1C. CMV serostatus was the only recorded immune exposure for donors. Researchers reported that a few CMV-associated chains were confirmed in vitro as CMV antigen-specific.

PCR primers comprised 60 Vbeta and 13 Jbeta primers. The table came from immunoSEQ multiplex PCR; TCRdb's copy has only in-frame clones and leaves some out. The sample has about 160,000 clones. CDR3 size: 12 residues. The germline V gene has CDR1 SNHLY and CDR2 FYNNEI. Trimming took 7 bases from V and 6 from J, leaving 13 bases between them. The J gene is TRBJ2-7, the V gene TRBV2, with D perhaps TRBD2 (6 bases). This receptor was identified in a woman in her forties or fifties in good health and CMV-seronegative. Sequencing was carried out using PBMCs. In DNA form, the CDR3 reads TGTGCCAGCATTGGGCGGGGAGGCGAGCAGTACTTC. It codes for CASIGRGGEQYF. Together with reference TRBV2 and TRBJ2-7, the CDR3 gives the full variable domain: EPEVTQTPSHQVTQMGQEVILRCVPISNHLYFYWYRQILGQKVEFLVSFYNNEISEKSEIFDDQFSVERPDGSNFTLKIRSTKLEDSAMYFCASIGRGGEQYFGPGTRLTVT.